One sample yielded the 19 T cell receptor beta chains listed below, sequenced in a study of T-cell reconstitution after alpha-beta-depleted transplantation in children. A TCRbeta library incorporating unique molecular identifiers was prepared. TCRdb re-derived calls from the PCR reads in MiXCR, one entry per CDR3 protein. The data contain about 240,000 distinct CDR3 sequences, more than 20% of them singletons. Sequenced here: PBMCs, sampled before TCRalphabeta/CD19-depleted stem cell transplant. The receptors were gathered from a girl aged 2 to 9 with Fanconi anemia, due to receive a stem cell transplant.

This clonotype was found once. The rearrangement joins TRBV5-1 to TRBJ2-1; 7 bases map to TRBD1. CDR1 and CDR2 (germline): SGHRS, YFSETQ. The CDR3 is 15 residues long. V was clipped by 2 bases and J by 3 bases; unmatched bases: 5. CDR3 protein: CASSFEGAFYNEQFF. The CDR3 DNA follows: TGCGCCAGCAGCTTCGAGGGGGCCTTCTACAATGAGCAGTTCTTC.

This clonotype was observed a handful of times. This chain joins TRBV25-1 and TRBJ2-7; 8 positions agree with TRBD1. CDR1 MGHDK and CDR2 SYGVNS come from the germline V gene. J lost 3 bases, V lost 0 bases, and 10 bases had no gene match. The CDR3 runs 17 residues. As DNA, the CDR3 is TGTGCCAGCAGTGAATATTTCAAAGAGACAGGGGACTACGAGCAGTACTTC. It codes for CASSEYFKETGDYEQYF.

In its sample, this clonotype was seen many times. This chain joins TRBV6-5 and TRBJ1-1; no reliable D call. Per the germline V gene, CDR1 is MNHEY and CDR2 is SVGAGI. Trimming removed 6 bases from V and 6 bases from J, with 11 bases in between. This CDR3 region has 12 residues. The CDR3 coding sequence is TGTGCCAGCAGGAGCTGGGAGTCTGAAGCTTTCTTT. It codes for CASRSWESEAFF.

This chain connects TRBV12-3 or TRBV12-4 to TRBJ1-6; D may be TRBD1 (5 bases). The germline V and J ends were trimmed by 3 bases and 5 bases, with 11 bases remaining between them. The CDR3 loop spans 15 amino acids. Here the CDR3 reads CASSFNDRNNSPLHF. In DNA, the CDR3 is TGTGCCAGCAGTTTTAACGACAGAAATAATTCACCCCTCCACTTT.

The chain recombines TRBV20-1 with TRBJ2-5; D might be TRBD1 or TRBD2, each matching 5 bases. The last part of the DNA fits TRBJ2-1 better; the J call may be wrong. The CDR3 is 13 amino acids. Per germline, CDR1 DFQATT and CDR2 SNEGSKA (reference sequence). Written as DNA, the CDR3 is TGCAGTGCTCTTCCGGGGCGCCAAGAGACCCAGTTCTTC. This translates into CSALPGRQETQFF.

This clonotype has a handful of counts. The rearrangement links TRBV29-1 to TRBJ2-7, with 9 bases fitting TRBD2. The germline V gene has CDR1 SQVTM and CDR2 ANQGSEA. The CDR3 is 12 amino acids. Germline trimming cut 2 bases from V and 7 bases from J; bases unmatched to any gene: 3. CDR3 sequence (DNA): TGCAGCGTTGAACTCCTAGCGGGGGAGCAGTACTTC. It codes for CSVELLAGEQYF.

This chain links TRBV20-1 with TRBJ2-1; 16 bases line up with TRBD2. Germline lookup yields CDR1 DFQATT and CDR2 SNEGSKA (reference sequence). With 1 base clipped from V and 2 bases from J, the junction kept 14 bases outside the gene matches. This CDR3 comprises 21 residues. In DNA form, the CDR3 reads TGCAGTGCTAGAGGGACCTCCCCCCCGGGACTAGCGGGGGGGCCCTACAATGAGCAGTTCTTC. It is translated as CSARGTSPPGLAGGPYNEQFF.

There are many counts of this clonotype. This sequence joins TRBV27 and TRBJ2-3; 7 bases are shared with TRBD1. Losses at the gene ends were 3 bases for V and 1 base for J; bases not matched to a gene: 1. This CDR3 has 14 residues. Germline values: CDR1 MNHEY, CDR2 SMNVEV (reference sequence). The CDR3 DNA is TGTGCCAGCAGTTTCACAGGGGGCACAGATACGCAGTATTTT. It yields the protein CASSFTGGTDTQYF.

This clonotype was seen at least ten times. This sequence joins TRBV7-6 and TRBJ2-7, with TRBD1 identical over 7 bases. CDR3 length: 15 residues. Germline loops: CDR1 SGHVS, CDR2 FNYEAQ. V shed 5 bases, J shed 0 bases, and the junction held 7 bases outside the gene matches. CDR3 sequence reads: CASSPSRTGSYEQYF. In nucleotides, the CDR3 is TGTGCCAGCAGCCCGTCCAGGACAGGCTCCTACGAGCAGTACTTC.

A few counts support this clonotype. The chain combines TRBV5-1 with TRBJ2-7; 11 bases align to TRBD2. The germline V gene has CDR1 SGHRS and CDR2 YFSETQ. The CDR3 extends over 17 amino acids. V was pared by 4 bases and J by 3 bases, with 12 bases of the junction left unmatched. The CDR3 DNA follows: TGCGCCAGCAGCCCTGTAGGGACGGGACTAGCGGACTACGAGCAGTACTTC. This translates into CASSPVGTGLADYEQYF.

This clonotype has a count of ten or more. The V and J genes are TRBV10-3 and TRBJ2-2; 9 positions match TRBD1. CDR1 is ENHRY and CDR2 is SYGVKD in the germline V gene. Trimming cost V 5 bases and J 5 bases; bases outside gene matches: 3. This CDR3 contains 14 residues. For the CDR3, the DNA is TGTGCCATCAGTACGACAGGGGGGACCGGGGAGCTGTTTTTT. Amino acid sequence: CAISTTGGTGELFF.

This clonotype was observed many times. The rearrangement joins TRBV29-1 to TRBJ1-1; maybe TRBD1 (6 bases). CDR1 and CDR2 (germline): SQVTM, ANQGSEA. The length of the CDR3 is 17 residues. Deletions cut 7 bases from V and 1 base from J, with 25 bases between. DNA of the CDR3: TGCAGCGATAGCCGGGGGCACAGTTACCAGGGGAACACTGAAGCTTTCTTT. Its translation is CSDSRGHSYQGNTEAFF.

The chain combines TRBV5-1 with TRBJ2-5; D is perhaps TRBD2 (5 bases). Trimming cost V 4 bases and J 5 bases, with 15 bases left between them. Germline V gene sequence: CDR1 SGHRS, CDR2 YFSETQ. This CDR3 is 14 amino acids long. The CDR3 sequence: CASSGGELGETQYF. In DNA, the CDR3 is TGCGCCAGCAGCGGAGGCGAACTGGGGGAGACCCAGTACTTC. Complete variable domain (other parts from reference TRBV5-1 and TRBJ2-5): KAGVTQTPRYLIKTRGQQVTLSCSPISGHRSVSWYQQTPGQGLQFLFEYFSETQRNKGNFPGRFSGRQFSNSRSEMNVSTLELGDSALYLCASSGGELGETQYFGPGTRLLVL.

This clonotype was seen repeatedly, ten times or more. The rearrangement uses TRBV6-5 and TRBJ2-3, with 13 bases that match TRBD2. Germline-derived CDR1 and CDR2 are MNHEY and SVGAGI. V lost 5 bases, J lost 2 bases, and 4 bases stayed unmatched. The CDR3 totals 16 residues. The CDR3 is CASSLLAGGTTDTQYF. The CDR3 DNA sequence: TGTGCCAGCAGTCTACTAGCGGGGGGGACCACAGATACGCAGTATTTT.

This clonotype was recorded many times. J is TRBJ2-5 and V is TRBV12-3 or TRBV12-4, with TRBD1 identical over 9 bases. This CDR3 spans 13 amino acids. The J segment lost 4 bases and the V segment lost 6 bases, leaving 3 bases of the junction unmatched. The CDR3 here is CASSWGQGETQYF. CDR3 sequence (DNA): TGTGCCAGCAGCTGGGGACAGGGAGAGACCCAGTACTTC.

This clonotype has only a few counts. The chain links TRBV20-1 to TRBJ2-7; D gene ambiguous. The germline gives CDR1 DFQATT, CDR2 SNEGSKA (reference sequence). Trimming took off 0 bases at V and 4 bases at J, with 7 bases between the two ends. The CDR3 covers 12 residues. CDR3 sequence: CSARDGEYEQYF. The CDR3 DNA reads TGCAGTGCTAGAGATGGGGAATACGAGCAGTACTTC.

This chain links TRBV20-1 with TRBJ2-1; no firm D call. In germline, CDR1 is DFQATT, CDR2 SNEGSKA (reference sequence). The CDR3 runs to 12 residues. Trimming took 5 bases from V and 8 from J, leaving 13 bases between them. CDR3 coding DNA: TGCAGTGCTCGGCGAGTACGGGATGAGCAGTTCTTC. Translating gives CSARRVRDEQFF.

In its sample, this clonotype was seen many times. This chain links TRBV5-1 with TRBJ2-1; the match to TRBD2 covers 7 bases. V lost 2 bases, J lost 13 bases, and 9 bases stayed unmatched. CDR1 SGHRS and CDR2 YFSETQ come from the germline V gene. This CDR3 contains 13 residues. This CDR3 is CASSFTTAGEQFF. CDR3 sequence (DNA): TGCGCCAGCAGCTTCACGACGGCGGGGGAACAGTTCTTC.

V gene TRBV12-3 or TRBV12-4 combines with J gene TRBJ2-7; D possibly corresponds to TRBD1 (5 bases). This CDR3 has 12 amino acids. Trimming shortened V by 5 bases and J by 5 bases, and 10 bases separated the two germline ends. The CDR3: CASSPSGHEQYF. In DNA, the CDR3 is TGTGCCAGCAGTCCCTCAGGGCACGAGCAGTACTTC.